This T cell receptor (beta chain) was identified in a study of vaccination effects on CD4 cells after COVID-19. This clone has just a few counts. What it binds is unknown. This CDR3 has 13 amino acids. V was pared by 4 bases and J by 5 bases, with 11 bases between. This table comes from immunoSEQ multiplex PCR, and its TCRdb copy is limited to in-frame clones, with some not included. The data show around 79,000 clones, with 78% seen just once and over 9.5% held by the top ten. Expansion with viral peptide pools was applied to antigen-specific CD4+ T cells by the ViraFEST assay prior to sequencing. The culture ran for 10 days before CD4+ T cells were isolated. Vaccinated recipients, who were negative for nucleocapsid antibodies, had no history of SARS-CoV-2 infection.

The TCR comes from a human donor who received a COVID-19 vaccine. V usage is TRBV12-3 or TRBV12-4 and J usage is TRBJ1-1; TRBD1 might be the D (6 bases). This specimen was CD4+ T cells from PBMCs cultured with SARS-CoV-2 spike peptides, taken before COVID-19 vaccination. CDR3 nucleotides: TGTGCCAGCAGTTCCCAGGGGAGAACTGAAGCTTTCTTT. Translating gives CASSSQGRTEAFF.